Listed below are T cell receptor beta chains from one sample, sequenced in a study of blood T cell repertoires in COVID-19. Sequenced by immunoSEQ multiplex PCR; TCRdb stores in-frame clones only, minus some. The sample holds over 350,000 clones; around nine tenths are singletons and the top ten take about 10%. Sample: PBMCs or T cells enriched from blood (not recorded which). Source of these receptors: a woman between 50 and 59 years old who had recovered from COVID-19. CDR3s include the opening cysteine and the closing phenylalanine or tryptophan. A D gene is named only where the DNA matches it firmly. Some rows mark clone size as missing; the rest say once, few, many or name a class of expanded clone.

d_gene,abundance,j_gene,v_gene,CDR3nt,CDR3aa
TRBD2,-,TRBJ2-1,TRBV7-9,TGTGCCAGCAGCTTAGGCCTCGGACTAGCGGGGTACAATGAGCAGTTCTTC,CASSLGLGLAGYNEQFF
TRBD2,once,TRBJ2-1,TRBV10-3,TGTGCCATCAGTACGGTAGCGGGGGGGAGCTCCTACAATGAGCAGTTCTTC,CAISTVAGGSSYNEQFF
TRBD1,-,TRBJ2-2,TRBV5-6,TGTGCCAGCACCAAAACCGGGACAGGTACCGGGGAGCTGTTTTTT,CASTKTGTGTGELFF
-,-,TRBJ1-1,TRBV4-2,TGTGCCAGCAGCCAAGGGGCAGGGGTGGACACTGAAGCTTTCTTT,CASSQGAGVDTEAFF
-,-,TRBJ2-1,TRBV7-2,TGTGCCAGCAGCTCGAGCGGAGCCTTCTCCTACAATGAGCAGTTCTTC,CASSSSGAFSYNEQFF
-,-,TRBJ2-3,TRBV28,TGTGCCAGCAGTGGAACACGCGGTGCAAAAGATACGCAGTATTTT,CASSGTRGAKDTQYF
TRBD1,once,TRBJ2-5,TRBV15,TGTGCCACCAGCACCGGGACAGGGAATTTCGAGACCCAGTACTTC,CATSTGTGNFETQYF
TRBD1,-,TRBJ2-5,TRBV9,TGTGCCAGCAGCGAGGGACAGAGACCCCGGGAGACCCAGTACTTC,CASSEGQRPRETQYF
-,-,TRBJ2-6,TRBV4-1,TGCGCCAGCAGCCCATCCCCGACTTACAAGGTGGACTCTGGGGCCAACGTCCTGACTTTC,CASSPSPTYKVDSGANVLTF
-,few,TRBJ1-2,TRBV28,TGTGCCAGCAGTTTTCCCTCCGGAGTCGGCTATGGCTACACCTTC,CASSFPSGVGYGYTF
-,-,TRBJ1-5,TRBV3-1/TRBV3-2,TGTGCCAGCAGCCAAGATGGGGAGTTGCTCCGGCCCCAGCATTTT,CASSQDGELLRPQHF
-,-,TRBJ1-1,TRBV7-9,TGTGCCAGCAGCTCTCGACAGACCACTGAAGCTTTCTTT,CASSSRQTTEAFF
-,-,TRBJ1-1,TRBV6-5,TGTGCCAGCAGTCTCTTCGGACAGAACACTGAAGCTTTCTTT,CASSLFGQNTEAFF
TRBD2,-,TRBJ2-6,TRBV7-9,TGTGCCAGCAGCAGGTCGGGGGGGCCGAGAGGTTCTGGGGCCAACGTCCTGACTTTC,CASSRSGGPRGSGANVLTF
-,-,TRBJ2-2,TRBV9,TGTGCCAGCAGCACCAGGGGTAACACCGGGGAGCTGTTTTTT,CASSTRGNTGELFF
TRBD1,-,TRBJ1-2,TRBV24-1,TGTGCACCCTCGGAACAGGGGATTCGTGGCTACACCTTC,CAPSEQGIRGYTF
TRBD1,-,TRBJ1-5,TRBV14,TGTGCCAGCAGCCCCCGGGACAGGGGGAATTATAGCAATCAGCCCCAGCATTTT,CASSPRDRGNYSNQPQHF
TRBD1,-,TRBJ1-1,TRBV7-9,TGTGCCAGCAGCTTAGCACAGGGGTGGGACACTGAAGCTTTCTTT,CASSLAQGWDTEAFF
-,once,TRBJ2-5,TRBV27,TGTGCCAGCAGTTTATCGCCGACAGGCCTTGCTCAGGAGACCCAGTACTTC,CASSLSPTGLAQETQYF
-,-,TRBJ1-4,TRBV23-1,TGCGCCAGCAGTGTGGACAGTTTTGAGTCGGAAACTTGTCCTTCCCCTAAACTGTTTTTT,CASSVDSFESETCPSPKLFF
-,-,TRBJ2-5,TRBV7-2,TGTGCCAGCAGCTCCGCGGGCCGGAGGGGGCGAGAGACCCAGTACTTC,CASSSAGRRGRETQYF
TRBD1,-,TRBJ2-3,TRBV10-3,TGTGCCTCCGAAGGGGGCAGGGGTCCCACAGATACGCAGTATTTT,CASEGGRGPTDTQYF
TRBD1,-,TRBJ2-3,TRBV3-1/TRBV3-2,TGTGCCAGCAGCCAAGCCCGTGGGACAGAAACAGATACGCAGTATTTT,CASSQARGTETDTQYF
TRBD1,-,TRBJ1-6,TRBV5-1,TGCGCCAGCAGGCCCACAGGGGGAAATAATTCACCCCTCCACTTT,CASRPTGGNNSPLHF
-,-,TRBJ1-2,TRBV9,TGTGCCAGCAGCCCCCAGTTACCGGGAGCCCTAAACTATGGCTACACCTTC,CASSPQLPGALNYGYTF
-,-,TRBJ2-1,TRBV5-1,TGCGCCAGCAGCTTGTTAAATGAGCAGTTCTTC,CASSLLNEQFF
-,-,TRBJ2-3,TRBV4-3,TGCGCCAGCAGCCAAGATCACCTGGAGCTAAGCACAGATACGCAGTATTTT,CASSQDHLELSTDTQYF
-,-,TRBJ2-7,TRBV3-1/TRBV3-2,TGTGCCAGCAGCCAAGATGTAGTAGCCTACGAGCAGTACTTC,CASSQDVVAYEQYF
-,-,TRBJ2-7,TRBV28,TGTGCCAGCAGTTCGCTGGTTGGCAGAATCTACGAGCAGTACTTC,CASSSLVGRIYEQYF
TRBD2,-,TRBJ2-1,TRBV30,TGTGCCGGCCAACCAGCGGGGGGCCTTCACAATGAGCAGTTCTTC,CAGQPAGGLHNEQFF
TRBD1,-,TRBJ2-3,TRBV2,TGTGCCAGCTTGCGACAGGGGGTTATCACAGATACGCAGTATTTT,CASLRQGVITDTQYF
TRBD2,-,TRBJ2-3,TRBV13,TGTGCCAGCAGCTTAGTTAGCGGGGGGACAGATACGCAGTATTTT,CASSLVSGGTDTQYF
-,-,TRBJ1-5,TRBV19,TGTGCCAGTAGTATCGACAGTCATAGTCCCCAGCATTTT,CASSIDSHSPQHF
-,-,TRBJ1-1,TRBV7-6,TGTGCCAGCAGCTCGCGGACGGGGTACACTGAAGCTTTCTTT,CASSSRTGYTEAFF
-,-,TRBJ2-1,TRBV7-8,TGTGCCAGCAGCACAAGCTCCTACAATGAGCAGTTCTTC,CASSTSSYNEQFF
TRBD1,few,TRBJ1-5,TRBV19,TGTGCCAGTGAAGGACAGGTTAGCAATCAGCCCCAGCATTTT,CASEGQVSNQPQHF
-,few,TRBJ1-4,TRBV19,TGTGCCAGTAGTACCGTCGGGGGGATGAAGGAAAAACTGTTTTTT,CASSTVGGMKEKLFF
TRBD1,-,TRBJ1-1,TRBV27,TGTGCCAGCAGTTCCCACGGACAGGGGGCGACTGAAGCTTTCTTT,CASSSHGQGATEAFF
-,-,TRBJ1-2,TRBV4-3,TGCGCCAGCAGCCAAGCCCTCCTGATAGACTATGGCTACACCTTC,CASSQALLIDYGYTF
TRBD1,-,TRBJ1-2,TRBV14,TGTGCCAGCAGCCTAAACCGACAGGGTCCCGGCTACACCTTC,CASSLNRQGPGYTF
TRBD1,-,TRBJ1-2,TRBV29-1,TGCAGCGTTAGGGACAGCTGGGAGTATGGCTACACCTTC,CSVRDSWEYGYTF